Listed here are 17 T cell receptor beta chains from one sample, sequenced in a study of T cell repertoires in cytomegalovirus infection. TCRdb itself ran the reads through MiXCR, one entry per CDR3 protein. Here the sample spans about 740,000 distinct CDR3 sequences, 35% being singletons. The sequenced material came from PBMCs. These receptors originate from a human donor in good health (CMV status not recorded). Some clones in this sample may be carry-over from other donors' samples.

This clonotype was picked up a small number of times. CDR3 in DNA: TGTGCCAGCAGCTTAGATCCGGGACAGGGTATCCACGAGCAGTACTTC. Protein product: CASSLDPGQGIHEQYF. The chain joins TRBV7-9 to TRBJ2-7; 9 nucleotides line up with TRBD1. V dropped 1 base and J dropped 5; count of bases not matched to a gene: 9. Per the germline V gene, CDR1 is SEHNR and CDR2 is FQNEAQ (reference sequence). The CDR3 runs to 16 residues.

This clonotype was seen more than once but under ten times. The chain is built from TRBV7-3 and TRBJ1-2; TRBD1 might be the D (6 bases). V gave up 5 bases and J gave up 2 bases, with 12 bases separating them. In germline, CDR1 is SGHTA, CDR2 FQGTGA. This CDR3 is 14 amino acids long. The CDR3 bases are TGTGCCAGCAGCCCGGGACACGGCAACTATGGCTACACCTTC. Amino acid sequence: CASSPGHGNYGYTF.

This clonotype was recorded a few times. This chain uses TRBV12-3 or TRBV12-4 with TRBJ2-7; D perhaps matches TRBD1 (8 bases). V lost 4 bases and J 2 bases, leaving 12 bases between the germline ends. This CDR3 region has 14 residues. CDR3 residues: CASSYTGGAYEQYF. CDR3 coding DNA: TGTGCCAGCAGTTATACAGGGGGGGCCTACGAGCAGTACTTC.

V usage is TRBV28 and J usage is TRBJ1-5; TRBD1 might be the D (5 bases). This CDR3 spans 13 amino acids. The germline gives CDR1 MDHEN, CDR2 SYDVKM. Trimming cost V 9 bases and J 2 bases, with 11 bases left between them. This chain's CDR3 is CARPGRCNQPQHF. DNA for the CDR3: TGTGCCAGACCGGGACGATGCAATCAGCCCCAGCATTTT. Combining the CDR3 with reference TRBV28 and TRBJ1-5 gives the whole variable domain DVKVTQSSRYLVKRTGEKVFLECVQDMDHENMFWYRQDPGLGLRLIYFSYDVKMKEKGDIPEGYSVSREKKERFSLILESASTNQTSMYLCARPGRCNQPQHFGDGTRLSIL.

A note on this clonotype: It may be a read error: a sequence one base away is much more abundant. The rearrangement joins TRBV7-2 to TRBJ1-2; D may be TRBD1 (6 bases). Trimming removed 7 bases from V and 3 bases from J, with 12 bases in between. Germline V gene data show CDR1 as SGHTA and CDR2 as FQGNSA. The CDR3 contains 13 residues. The CDR3 loop reads CASTPGDDYGYTF. In DNA form, the CDR3 reads TGTGCCAGCACCCCAGGGGACGACTATGGCTACACCTTC.

The DNA for the CDR3 is TGTGCCAGCAGTGAACGGTTCCAGGAATTAATCTATGGCTACACCTTC. Its translation is CASSERFQELIYGYTF. The chain links TRBV6-2 or TRBV6-3 to TRBJ1-2; D remains unclear. Trimming took 5 bases from V and 4 from J, leaving 20 bases between them. Germline V gene data show CDR1 as MNHEY and CDR2 as SVGEGT. The CDR3 totals 16 residues.

This clonotype was observed once. The chain couples TRBV19 to TRBJ1-6, with a possible D match to TRBD1 (5 bases). The V end lost 9 bases, the J end lost 7 bases, and 19 bases lay between the germline ends. CDR1 is LNHDA and CDR2 is SQIVND in the germline V gene (reference sequence). This CDR3 has 15 amino acids. CDR3 sequence: CASRGGERKNSPLHF. The CDR3 DNA sequence: TGTGCCAGCAGAGGAGGGGAGCGGAAAAATTCACCCCTCCACTTT.

To note about this clonotype: The junction does not match germline at one end; this may be a read error. The chain combines TRBV10-3 with TRBJ1-5; no definite D call. The CDR3 has 14 amino acids. From germline, CDR1 is ENHRY and CDR2 SYGVKD. Here the CDR3 DNA reads TGTGCCCTCAGTGAGGGTAGGGATCGGCAGCCCCAGCATTTT. This gives the protein CALSEGRDRQPQHF.

The rearrangement joins TRBV5-6 to TRBJ2-3; weak D call: TRBD2 (6 bases). The V end lost 4 bases, the J end lost 0 bases, and 15 bases lay between the germline ends. The CDR3 runs to 16 residues. CDR1 is SGHDT, CDR2 YYEEEE, per germline. CDR3 DNA: TGTGCCAGCAGCCCGGGGGTATCCCCAAGCACAGATACGCAGTATTTT. Its translation: CASSPGVSPSTDTQYF. Using reference TRBV5-6 and TRBJ2-3 for the parts outside the CDR3, the full variable domain is DAGVTQSPTHLIKTRGQQVTLRCSPKSGHDTVSWYQQALGQGPQFIFQYYEEEERQRGNFPDRFSGHQFPNYSSELNVNALLLGDSALYLCASSPGVSPSTDTQYFGPGTRLTVL.

This sequence joins TRBV19 and TRBJ1-1; the D is unclear. There are 13 residues in the CDR3. Per germline, CDR1 LNHDA and CDR2 SQIVND (reference sequence). V was trimmed by 4 bases and J by 1 base, leaving 7 bases between them. The CDR3, as DNA: TGTGCCAGTAGTAAATCAGGGAACACTGAAGCTTTCTTT. Its protein is CASSKSGNTEAFF.

The J gene is TRBJ2-1, the V gene TRBV7-8; no reliable D call. Between the trimmed V and J ends, which lost 5 bases and 8 bases, there was a span of 16 bases. The CDR3 covers 14 residues. Germline lookup yields CDR1 SGHVS and CDR2 FQNEAQ. CDR3 sequence: CASSPLLSLDEQFF. In nucleotides, the CDR3 is TGTGCCAGCAGCCCCCTCTTGTCTCTAGATGAGCAGTTCTTC.

The chain joins TRBV20-1 to TRBJ2-7; 10 nucleotides line up with TRBD1. Unmatched junction bases numbered 11, after V lost 6 bases and J lost 3 bases. The germline V gene encodes CDR1 DFQATT and CDR2 SNEGSKA (reference sequence). The CDR3 contains 15 residues. CDR3 in amino acids: CSADETRDRGYEQYF. In DNA, the CDR3 is TGCAGTGCGGATGAAACCCGGGACAGGGGCTACGAGCAGTACTTC.

The CDR3 DNA reads TGTGCCAGCAGCGTAGGCGGCGGGAGAATCGGCACAGATACGCAGTATTTT. Translating it yields CASSVGGGRIGTDTQYF. V and J are TRBV9 and TRBJ2-3; 7 nucleotides line up with TRBD2. The CDR3 covers 17 residues. Germline V CDR1 and CDR2: SGDLS, YYNGEE. V shed 0 bases and J 1 base; nucleotides not matched to a gene: 8.

The gene calls are TRBV6-5 and TRBJ2-1; no firm D call. The CDR3 loop spans 17 amino acids. The V and J ends lost 7 bases and 0 bases respectively, with 19 bases between them. Per germline, CDR1 MNHEY and CDR2 SVGAGI. CDR3 nucleotides: TGTGCCAGCATTTTAACTCCCTTTGCGGCCTCCTACAATGAGCAGTTCTTC. It specifies CASILTPFAASYNEQFF.

This clonotype was counted between two and nine times. DNA for the CDR3: TGTGCCACCAGTGACGCGAAACAGGGTGCTGGGGCCAACGTCCTGACTTTC. Amino acid sequence: CATSDAKQGAGANVLTF. The chain links TRBV24-1 to TRBJ2-6, with a weak D call TRBD1 (6 bases). Trimming stripped 4 bases from V and 2 bases from J, with 14 bases between. This CDR3 has 17 amino acids. The germline gives CDR1 KGHDR, CDR2 SFDVKD.

This clonotype was detected a few times. The rearrangement joins TRBV24-1 to TRBJ2-1, with D unclear. Trimming cost V 4 bases and J 5 bases, with 5 bases left between them. CDR3 length equals 12 residues. CDR1 KGHDR and CDR2 SFDVKD come from the germline V gene. CDR3: CATSESDNEQFF. In DNA, the CDR3 is TGTGCCACCAGTGAGAGTGACAATGAGCAGTTCTTC.

This clonotype was found many times. This chain links TRBV7-2 with TRBJ1-5; D gene unclear. Germline-derived CDR1 and CDR2 are SGHTA and FQGNSA. The CDR3 loop spans 15 amino acids. The V end was cut by 2 bases, the J end by 4 bases, with 12 bases between. CDR3 sequence reads: CASSLRDGENQPQHF. The CDR3 coding sequence is TGTGCCAGCAGCTTAAGGGATGGGGAAAATCAGCCCCAGCATTTT.